The next 3 T cell receptor beta chains were all read from a single sample in a study of metastatic and nonmetastatic thyroid tumors. TCRdb re-analyzed the PCR reads using MiXCR. The repertoire includes 15,000 to 20,000 clones, about 23% of them detected once, and about 10% sits in the top ten. Among the patients, none had received any treatment before thyroid surgery. Specimen: tumor tissue. All receptors derive from a male donor with papillary thyroid cancer or a benign thyroid nodule (not recorded which). Some clones in this sample may be carry-over from other donors' samples.

The chain employs TRBV5-1 and TRBJ2-7, with D possibly being TRBD1 or TRBD2 (6 bases each). Germline CDR1 and CDR2: SGHRS and YFSETQ. The CDR3 contains 14 residues. Trimming cost V 7 bases and J 0 bases, with 14 bases left between them. For the CDR3, the DNA is TGCGCCAGCGCCCCGCCGGGGGCCTCCTACGAGCAGTACTTC. It codes for CASAPPGASYEQYF.

The chain couples TRBV30 to TRBJ2-3; 11 bases align to TRBD2. Germline values: CDR1 GTSNPN, CDR2 SVGIG (reference sequence). V shed 3 bases, J shed 5 bases, and the junction held 1 base outside the gene matches. The CDR3 covers 13 residues. In nucleotides, the CDR3 is TGTGCCTGGAGACTAGCGGGAGTAGATACGCAGTATTTT. This codes for CAWRLAGVDTQYF.

Concerning this clone: In this CDR3 the conserved last residue, phenylalanine or tryptophan, is missing, so a read error is likely. This chain links TRBV20-1 with TRBJ1-1; no reliable D call. Germline V gene lookup returns CDR1 DFQATT and CDR2 SNEGSKA (reference sequence). The CDR3 is 15 amino acids. The CDR3 is CSARDRRHPNSEAFL. The CDR3 DNA reads as TGCAGTGCTAGAGATCGGCGGCACCCGAACAGTGAAGCTTTCTTA.